This TCR beta chain was observed in a study of blood T cell repertoires in COVID-19. Study in general: Spain, Italy and the United States supplied samples that represented acute and convalescent COVID-19. PBMCs, B-cell-depleted T cells, or T cells provided the cDNA or gDNA that made up the material.

Per the original data handling: Reference gene primers were amplified, and this amplification served to estimate nucleated cell counts. Clones were sequenced by immunoSEQ multiplex PCR, and TCRdb holds only the in-frame ones, with some missing. Clonal size and the V and J genes are those of that table, whereas D and trimming came from the DNA. Among 25,000 to 35,000 clones listed, around 87% were seen once. This clone was detected only a few times. The CDR3 length is 16 residues. Germline V lookup: CDR1 SGHRS, CDR2 YFSETQ. The V and J ends lost 0 bases and 4 bases respectively, with 14 bases between them.

The chain joins TRBV5-1 to TRBJ2-1; tentatively, D is TRBD2 (7 bases). The TCR originated in a man aged 55 to 70 with active COVID-19. The source material was peripheral blood. The CDR3 nucleotides read TGCGCCAGCAGCTTGGCCGAGGGGGGGCGTTACAATGAGCAGTTCTTC. Its protein product is CASSLAEGGRYNEQFF.